A selection of T cell receptor beta chains follows, all from one sample in a study of CD8 T cells in ankylosing spondylitis. MiXCR was run by TCRdb on the 5' RACE reads, yielding one entry per CDR3 protein. The sample yields approximately 440,000 distinct CDR3 sequences, about 15% seen once. The source material was blood, either unsorted or a sorted T cell fraction (not recorded which). The receptors shown here come from a male donor with ankylosing spondylitis. CDR3s leave out the opening cysteine and the closing phenylalanine or tryptophan. D genes are given only for firm matches.

TRBD1	TRBV28	TRBJ2-2	ASSSAGTGRTGELF
-	TRBV7-3	TRBJ2-6	ASSPKTTGANVLT
-	TRBV29-1	TRBJ1-1	SVGSTGPASEAF
-	TRBV5-6	TRBJ1-2	ASSDPGTPTAYT
-	TRBV6-6	TRBJ2-5	ASNRDRQETQY
TRBD1	TRBV11-2	TRBJ2-7	ASSLGGQGVQY
-	TRBV18	TRBJ1-1	ASSPPEGGNTEAF
-	TRBV4-1	TRBJ2-3	ASSHSGTDTQY
-	TRBV20-1	TRBJ2-7	SARDSSYEQY
-	TRBV11-3	TRBJ1-3	ASGRRGGNTIY
-	TRBV21-1	TRBJ2-3	ASTPKPGTSGMDTQY
-	TRBV29-1	TRBJ2-5	SVSGYQETQY
TRBD2	TRBV29-1	TRBJ2-1	SVGTSGGPYNEQF
-	TRBV4-2	TRBJ2-3	ASQLIGNTDTQY
-	TRBV4-1	TRBJ1-3	ASSHPGTSGNTIY
-	TRBV12-3/TRBV12-4	TRBJ2-1	ASSLGAWEQF